Listed here are 26 T cell receptor beta chains from one sample, sequenced in a study of blood T cell repertoires in COVID-19. Here immunoSEQ multiplex PCR was the method, and the copy in TCRdb shows in-frame clones only, minus some. Among approximately 120,000 clones listed, around 89% were seen once. Sequencing was carried out using peripheral blood. The receptors here all came from a human donor with acute or convalescent COVID-19. The donor label of this sample is uncertain.

The chain combines TRBV24-1 with TRBJ2-5, with 11 bases matching TRBD2. V trimming: 3 bases; J trimming: 2 bases; junction bases outside the gene matches: 1. Germline V lookup: CDR1 KGHDR, CDR2 SFDVKD. The CDR3 is 15 amino acids. This CDR3 reads CATSDRTSGQETQYF. DNA for the CDR3: TGTGCCACCAGTGATCGGACTAGCGGGCAAGAGACCCAGTACTTC.

Only one count was recorded for this clone. The rearrangement links TRBV4-1 to TRBJ1-5; no firm D call. V was trimmed by 4 bases and J by 1 base, leaving 11 bases between them. From germline, CDR1 is MGHRA and CDR2 YSYEKL. This CDR3 is 15 amino acids long. CDR3 sequence reads: CASSPYSGSNQPQHF. The CDR3 region has the DNA TGCGCCAGCAGCCCTTACTCCGGGAGCAATCAGCCCCAGCATTTT.

J is TRBJ1-6 and V is TRBV28; the match to TRBD1 covers 8 bases. The trim removed 5 bases at V and 14 bases at J, leaving 11 bases unmatched. The CDR3 contains 14 residues. CDR1 and CDR2 from the germline V gene are MDHEN and SYDVKM. The CDR3 here is CASSKGTGRITLHF. The CDR3 coding sequence is TGTGCCAGCAGTAAAGGGACAGGCCGTATCACCCTCCACTTT.

The chain links TRBV28 to TRBJ1-5; the match to TRBD1 covers 7 bases. The J segment lost 6 bases and the V segment lost 4 bases, leaving 9 bases of the junction unmatched. The CDR3 extends over 15 amino acids. CDR1 is MDHEN, CDR2 SYDVKM, per germline. CDR3 residues: CASSSWTGLIQPQHF. The CDR3, as DNA: TGTGCCAGCAGTTCATGGACAGGTTTAATTCAGCCCCAGCATTTT.

The chain employs TRBV7-9 and TRBJ1-2; 7 bases are a match to TRBD1. CDR1 is SEHNR, CDR2 FQNEAQ, per germline (reference sequence). This CDR3 comprises 16 residues. The J segment lost 4 bases and the V segment lost 1 base, leaving 9 bases of the junction unmatched. The CDR3 reads CASSLEVLRGSYGYTF. The CDR3 bases are TGTGCCAGCAGCTTAGAGGTGCTCAGGGGGTCCTATGGCTACACCTTC.

The rearrangement uses TRBV7-2 and TRBJ1-5, with D maybe TRBD1 (5 bases). Trimming took off 5 bases at V and 0 bases at J, with 11 bases between the two ends. There are 15 residues in the CDR3. Germline values: CDR1 SGHTA, CDR2 FQGNSA. CDR3 amino acids: CASSTDRYSNQPQHF. The DNA for the CDR3 is TGTGCCAGCAGCACTGACAGATATAGCAATCAGCCCCAGCATTTT. The full variable domain, with the rest looked up from reference TRBV7-2 and TRBJ1-5, is GAGVSQSPSNKVTEKGKDVELRCDPISGHTALYWYRQSLGQGLEFLIYFQGNSAPDKSGLPSDRFSAERTGGSVSTLTIQRTQQEDSAVYLCASSTDRYSNQPQHFGDGTRLSIL.

This chain links TRBV5-4 with TRBJ2-3, with D tentatively TRBD2 (5 bases). The CDR3 spans 12 residues. V lost 4 bases and J 4 bases, leaving 7 bases between the germline ends. Germline V gene lookup returns CDR1 SGHNT and CDR2 YYREEE (reference sequence). The CDR3 reads CASSREADTQYF. DNA of the CDR3: TGTGCCAGCAGCCGGGAAGCAGATACGCAGTATTTT. Full variable domain (outside the CDR3, taken from reference TRBV5-4 and TRBJ2-3): ETGVTQSPTHLIKTRGQQVTLRCSSQSGHNTVSWYQQALGQGPQFIFQYYREEENGRGNFPPRFSGLQFPNYSSELNVNALELDDSALYLCASSREADTQYFGPGTRLTVL.

The rearrangement links TRBV3-1 (or the pseudogene TRBV3-2) to TRBJ1-2; D might be TRBD1 (5 bases). This CDR3 has 14 residues. The germline gives CDR1 LGHDT, CDR2 YNNKEL (reference sequence). V was clipped by 1 base and J by 2 bases, with 8 bases between them. The CDR3 spells CASSQGTPNYGYTF. In nucleotides, the CDR3 is TGTGCCAGCAGCCAAGGGACACCGAACTATGGCTACACCTTC.

This clone came up a few times. V gene TRBV23-1 combines with J gene TRBJ2-5; no clear D. TRBV23-1 is given ORF status, its function remaining uncertain. The CDR3 consists of 12 residues. The V and J ends lost 6 bases and 0 bases respectively, with 5 bases between them. Here the CDR3 DNA reads TGCGCCAGCAGACAGTACCAAGAGACCCAGTACTTC. Its translation is CASRQYQETQYF.

The chain joins TRBV6-5 to TRBJ2-1; D remains ambiguous. The germline V gene has CDR1 MNHEY and CDR2 SVGAGI. Trimming cost V 6 bases and J 5 bases, with 11 bases left between them. This CDR3 has 13 amino acids. CDR3 bases: TGTGCCAGCAGCCGCACACCTGACAATGAGCAGTTCTTC. This translates into CASSRTPDNEQFF.

The chain has TRBV7-2 and TRBJ1-6; TRBD1 matches at 8 bases. Germline-derived CDR1 and CDR2 are SGHTA and FQGNSA. Trimming cost V 1 base and J 9 bases; bases outside gene matches: 2. This CDR3 is built from 14 residues. This chain's CDR3 is CASSLVQGASPLHF. In DNA form, the CDR3 reads TGTGCCAGCAGCTTAGTTCAGGGGGCTTCACCCCTCCACTTT.

The chain uses TRBV18 and TRBJ2-7; TRBD1 matches at 12 bases. The length of the CDR3 is 15 residues. V gave up 3 bases and J gave up 7 bases; unmatched junction bases: 7. The germline CDR1 and CDR2 sequences are KGHSH and LQKENI. The DNA for the CDR3 is TGTGCCAGCTCACCCTCGGGACAGGGGGCTGGAGAGCAGTACTTC. This encodes CASSPSGQGAGEQYF.

The DNA for the CDR3 is TGTGCCAGCAGCTTACCTCCGGGACAGGGGAACTATGGCTACACCTTC. Its translation: CASSLPPGQGNYGYTF. J is TRBJ1-2 and V is TRBV7-2, with 10 bases matching TRBD1. The CDR3 is made up of 16 amino acids. V gave up 2 bases and J gave up 2 bases; unmatched junction bases: 5. Germline V gene sequence: CDR1 SGHTA, CDR2 FQGNSA.

Concerning this clone itself: Other DNA sequences in this specimen translate into the identical CDR3. The rearrangement joins TRBV18 to TRBJ2-2; D is unresolved. The length of the CDR3 is 16 residues. Germline V gene data show CDR1 as KGHSH and CDR2 as LQKENI. V lost 0 bases to trimming and J lost 1 base, with 9 bases between them. The CDR3 DNA reads as TGTGCCAGCTCACCACCGACGGGTGGGAACACCGGGGAGCTGTTTTTT. Residues: CASSPPTGGNTGELFF.

This clone occurred once. V and J are TRBV28 and TRBJ1-5, with D tentatively TRBD1 (5 bases). Trimming removed 8 bases from V and 6 bases from J, with 20 bases in between. The CDR3 consists of 15 residues. The V gene's germline CDR1 is MDHEN and CDR2 SYDVKM. CDR3 in DNA: TGTGCCAGCTTCCCCATCGGCGGGGGGGGTCAGCCCCAGCATTTT. It translates to CASFPIGGGGQPQHF.

The chain combines TRBV4-1 with TRBJ2-3; D is uncertain. Germline CDR1 and CDR2: MGHRA and YSYEKL. Trimming took off 0 bases at V and 5 bases at J, with 3 bases between the two ends. This CDR3 is built from 12 residues. This CDR3 reads CASSQDQDTQYF. For the CDR3, the DNA is TGCGCCAGCAGCCAAGATCAAGATACGCAGTATTTT.

The chain has TRBV7-9 and TRBJ1-1; 7 bases align to TRBD1. This CDR3 has 14 residues. The ends lost 2 bases at V and 5 bases at J; junction bases unmatched: 5. Germline assignment: CDR1 SEHNR and CDR2 FQNEAQ (reference sequence). The CDR3 here is CASSLSQGFTEAFF. CDR3 sequence (DNA): TGTGCCAGCAGCTTATCACAGGGGTTTACTGAAGCTTTCTTT.

The genes are TRBV14 and TRBJ2-1; 9 bases fit TRBD2. Germline lookup yields CDR1 SGHDN and CDR2 FVKESK. The CDR3 runs to 19 residues. The V and J ends lost 0 bases and 5 bases, in that order; junction bases with no gene match: 14. CDR3 in DNA: TGTGCCAGCAGCCAAGATCGGCAGCGGGAGGCCACGTGGAACAATGAGCAGTTCTTC. Protein product: CASSQDRQREATWNNEQFF. Complete variable domain (other parts from reference TRBV14 and TRBJ2-1): EAGVTQFPSHSVIEKGQTVTLRCDPISGHDNLYWYRRVMGKEIKFLLHFVKESKQDESGMPNNRFLAERTGGTYSTLKVQPAELEDSGVYFCASSQDRQREATWNNEQFFGPGTRLTVL.

The chain has TRBV7-2 and TRBJ2-5; 11 bases are a match to TRBD2. Trimming cost V 0 bases and J 7 bases; bases outside gene matches: 10. The CDR3 totals 17 residues. The germline CDR1 and CDR2 sequences are SGHTA and FQGNSA. CDR3 sequence: CASSLAWGSGGAGTQYF. CDR3 nucleotide sequence: TGTGCCAGCAGCTTAGCGTGGGGTAGCGGGGGGGCCGGGACCCAGTACTTC.

J is TRBJ1-2 and V is TRBV6-6, with TRBD1 matching 9 bases. CDR1 and CDR2 (germline): MNHNY, SVGAGI (reference sequence). The CDR3 contains 15 residues. The ends lost 7 bases at V and 4 bases at J; junction bases unmatched: 10. This CDR3 is CASKMTGGTFYGYTF. DNA for the CDR3: TGTGCCAGCAAAATGACAGGGGGGACCTTCTATGGCTACACCTTC.

The chain joins TRBV18 to TRBJ2-7; perhaps TRBD1 as D (6 bases). Germline V gives CDR1 KGHSH, CDR2 LQKENI. The length of the CDR3 is 15 residues. V shed 3 bases and J shed 0 bases, with 12 bases lying between them. CDR3 sequence reads: CASSPAGGSSYEQYF. CDR3 DNA: TGTGCCAGCTCACCTGCTGGGGGCAGCTCCTACGAGCAGTACTTC.

V is TRBV7-3 and J is TRBJ2-1; 9 bases match TRBD2. CDR1 SGHTA and CDR2 FQGTGA come from the germline V gene. This CDR3 has 14 amino acids. With 4 bases clipped from V and 4 bases from J, the junction kept 2 bases outside the gene matches. The CDR3 loop reads CASSSSGVYNEQFF. The CDR3 DNA is TGTGCCAGCAGCTCTAGCGGGGTTTACAATGAGCAGTTCTTC.

The V and J genes are TRBV7-2 and TRBJ1-2; unclear D gene. V was pared by 1 base and J by 2 bases, with 11 bases between. The germline gives CDR1 SGHTA, CDR2 FQGNSA. The CDR3 is made up of 15 amino acids. CDR3 bases: TGTGCCAGCAGCTTAGTGGGGAGCAGCAACTATGGCTACACCTTC. Translation: CASSLVGSSNYGYTF.

This sequence joins TRBV30 and TRBJ2-1; D is ambiguous. Trimming took off 1 base at V and 3 bases at J, with 7 bases between the two ends. Looked up from germline, CDR1 is GTSNPN and CDR2 is SVGIG (reference sequence). The CDR3 is made up of 13 amino acids. CDR3 loop: CAWSGQVYNEQFF. The CDR3 bases are TGTGCCTGGAGTGGTCAGGTCTACAATGAGCAGTTCTTC.

This chain links TRBV28 with TRBJ1-1; D is possibly TRBD1 (6 bases). Germline-derived CDR1 and CDR2 are MDHEN and SYDVKM. Trimming removed 6 bases from V and 4 bases from J, with 15 bases in between. This CDR3 spans 14 amino acids. The CDR3 protein is CASRFTGFRTEAFF. The DNA for the CDR3 is TGTGCCAGCAGATTTACAGGGTTCCGCACTGAAGCTTTCTTT.

This sequence joins TRBV5-1 and TRBJ1-5; no clear D. V was clipped by 4 bases and J by 4 bases, with 15 bases between them. The germline gives CDR1 SGHRS, CDR2 YFSETQ. There are 15 residues in the CDR3. As DNA, the CDR3 is TGCGCCAGCAGCACCGTTGGAGGACCTAATCAGCCCCAGCATTTT. Its protein product is CASSTVGGPNQPQHF.